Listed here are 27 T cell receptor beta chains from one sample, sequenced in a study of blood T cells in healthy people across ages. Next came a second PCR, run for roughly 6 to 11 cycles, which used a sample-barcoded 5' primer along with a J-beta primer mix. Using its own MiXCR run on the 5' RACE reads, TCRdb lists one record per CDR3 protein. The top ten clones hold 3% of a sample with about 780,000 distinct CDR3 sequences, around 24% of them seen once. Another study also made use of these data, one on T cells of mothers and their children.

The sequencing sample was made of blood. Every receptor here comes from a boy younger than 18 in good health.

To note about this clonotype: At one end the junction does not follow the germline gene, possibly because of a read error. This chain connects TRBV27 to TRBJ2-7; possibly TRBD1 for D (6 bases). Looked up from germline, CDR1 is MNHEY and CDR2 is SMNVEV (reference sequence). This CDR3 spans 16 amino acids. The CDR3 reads CASSLSRRTAFYVQYF. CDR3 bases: TGTGCCAGCAGTTTATCGCGGAGGACAGCCTTCTACGTGCAGTACTTC.

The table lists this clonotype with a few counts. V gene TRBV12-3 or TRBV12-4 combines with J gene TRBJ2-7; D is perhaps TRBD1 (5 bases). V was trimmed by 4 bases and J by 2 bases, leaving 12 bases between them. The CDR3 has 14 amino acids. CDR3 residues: CASSSPDNAYEQYV. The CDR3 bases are TGTGCCAGCAGTTCCCCGGACAACGCCTACGAGCAGTACGTC.

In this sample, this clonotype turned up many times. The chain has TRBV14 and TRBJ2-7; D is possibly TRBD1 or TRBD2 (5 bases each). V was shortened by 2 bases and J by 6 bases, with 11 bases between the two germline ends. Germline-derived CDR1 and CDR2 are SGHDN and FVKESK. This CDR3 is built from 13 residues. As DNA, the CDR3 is TGTGCCAGCAGCCAAAATGTGAGGGGCGAGCAGTACTTC. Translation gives CASSQNVRGEQYF.

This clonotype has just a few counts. As DNA, the CDR3 is TGCAGCGTTGATAGGGCTAGCAGCCAGACCCAGTACTTC. Translated, it gives CSVDRASSQTQYF. The chain couples TRBV29-1 to TRBJ2-5; weak D call: TRBD2 (5 bases). The CDR3 totals 13 residues. Trimming took off 3 bases at V and 6 bases at J, with 14 bases between the two ends. Germline assignment: CDR1 SQVTM and CDR2 ANQGSEA.

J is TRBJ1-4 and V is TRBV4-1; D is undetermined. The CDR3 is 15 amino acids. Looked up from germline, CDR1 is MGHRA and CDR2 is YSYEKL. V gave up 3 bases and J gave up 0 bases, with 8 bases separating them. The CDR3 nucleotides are TGCGCCAGCAGCCACTTAATGGCAACTAATGAAAAACTGTTTTTT. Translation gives CASSHLMATNEKLFF.

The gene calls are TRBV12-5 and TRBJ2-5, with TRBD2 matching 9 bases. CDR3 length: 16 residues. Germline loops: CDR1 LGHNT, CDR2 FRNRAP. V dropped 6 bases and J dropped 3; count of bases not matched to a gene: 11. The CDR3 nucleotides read TGTGCTAGTGGCAGCGCTTGGGCTAGCGGGGAAGAGACCCAGTACTTC. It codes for CASGSAWASGEETQYF.

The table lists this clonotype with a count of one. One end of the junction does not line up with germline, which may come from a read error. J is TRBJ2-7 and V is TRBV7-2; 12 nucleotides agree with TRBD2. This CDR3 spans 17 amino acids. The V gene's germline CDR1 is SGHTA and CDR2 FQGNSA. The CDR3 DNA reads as TGTGCCAGCAGCTTATCCCAACTAGCGGGGGGATCCTGCGAGCAGTACTTC. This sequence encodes CASSLSQLAGGSCEQYF.

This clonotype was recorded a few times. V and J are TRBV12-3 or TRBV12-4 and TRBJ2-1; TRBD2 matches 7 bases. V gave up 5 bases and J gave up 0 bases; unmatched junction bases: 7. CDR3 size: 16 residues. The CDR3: CASSHLGGSSYNEQFF. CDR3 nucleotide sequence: TGTGCCAGCAGTCATCTCGGGGGGAGCTCCTACAATGAGCAGTTCTTC.

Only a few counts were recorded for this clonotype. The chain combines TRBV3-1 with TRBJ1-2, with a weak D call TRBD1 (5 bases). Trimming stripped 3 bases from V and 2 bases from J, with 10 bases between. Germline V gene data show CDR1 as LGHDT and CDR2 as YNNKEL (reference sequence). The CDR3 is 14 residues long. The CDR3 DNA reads TGTGCCAGCAGCCATCTCAACAGGAACTATGGCTACACCTTC. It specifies CASSHLNRNYGYTF.

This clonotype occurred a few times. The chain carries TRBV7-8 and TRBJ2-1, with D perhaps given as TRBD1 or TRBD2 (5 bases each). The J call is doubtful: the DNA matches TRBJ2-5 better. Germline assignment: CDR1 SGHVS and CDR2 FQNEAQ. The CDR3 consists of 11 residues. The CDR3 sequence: CASRQAGTQYF. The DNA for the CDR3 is TGTGCCAGCAGACAGGCGGGGACCCAGTACTTC.

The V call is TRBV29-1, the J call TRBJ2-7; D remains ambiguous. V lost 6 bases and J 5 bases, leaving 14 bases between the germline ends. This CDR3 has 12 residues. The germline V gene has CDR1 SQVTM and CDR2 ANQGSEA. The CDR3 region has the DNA TGCAGCGTCACAGCAGGCGGTAACGAGCAGTACTTC. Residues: CSVTAGGNEQYF.

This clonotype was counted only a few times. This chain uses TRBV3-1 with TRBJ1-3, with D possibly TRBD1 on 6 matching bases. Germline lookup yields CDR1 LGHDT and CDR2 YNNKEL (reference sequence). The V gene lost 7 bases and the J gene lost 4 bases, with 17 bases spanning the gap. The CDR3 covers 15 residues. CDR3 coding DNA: TGTGCCAGCACCCGGGGGCCGCAAAAGGGAAACACCATATATTTT. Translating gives CASTRGPQKGNTIYF.

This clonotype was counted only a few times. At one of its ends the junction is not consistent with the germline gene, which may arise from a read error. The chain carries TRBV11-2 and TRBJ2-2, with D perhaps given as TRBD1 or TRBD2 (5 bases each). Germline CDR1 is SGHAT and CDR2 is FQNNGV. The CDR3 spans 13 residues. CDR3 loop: CASSRQNTGELVF. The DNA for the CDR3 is TGTGCCAGCAGCCGACAGAACACCGGGGAGCTGGTTTTT. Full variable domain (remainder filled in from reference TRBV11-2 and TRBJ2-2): EAGVAQSPRYKIIEKRQSVAFWCNPISGHATLYWYQQILGQGPKLLIQFQNNGVVDDSQLPKDRFSAERLKGVDSTLKIQPAKLEDSAVYLCASSRQNTGELVFGEGSRLTVL.

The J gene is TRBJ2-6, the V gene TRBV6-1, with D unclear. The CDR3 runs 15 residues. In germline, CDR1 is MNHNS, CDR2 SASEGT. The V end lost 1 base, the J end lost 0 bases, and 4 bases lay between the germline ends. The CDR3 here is CASSEGYSGANVLTF. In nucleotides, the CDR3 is TGTGCCAGCAGTGAAGGTTACTCTGGGGCCAACGTCCTGACTTTC.

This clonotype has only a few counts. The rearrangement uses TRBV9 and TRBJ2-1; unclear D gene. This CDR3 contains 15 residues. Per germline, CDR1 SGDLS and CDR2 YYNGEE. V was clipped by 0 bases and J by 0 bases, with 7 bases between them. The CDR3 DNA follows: TGTGCCAGCAGCGTAGGAAGAAGCTCCTACAATGAGCAGTTCTTC. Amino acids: CASSVGRSSYNEQFF.

The CDR3 spells CSAGGKELRDFSGNTIYF. The DNA for the CDR3 is TGCAGTGCTGGGGGGAAGGAGCTCCGCGATTTCTCTGGAAACACCATATATTTT. J is TRBJ1-3 and V is TRBV20-1; a possible D gene is TRBD1 (5 bases). The CDR3 sequence is 18 residues long. CDR1 and CDR2 from the germline V gene are DFQATT and SNEGSKA (reference sequence). V gave up 5 bases and J gave up 0 bases, with 23 bases separating them.

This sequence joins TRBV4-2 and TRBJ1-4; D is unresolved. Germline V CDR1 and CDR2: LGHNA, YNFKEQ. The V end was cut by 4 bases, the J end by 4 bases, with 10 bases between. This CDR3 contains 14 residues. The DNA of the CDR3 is TGTGCCAGCAGCCGGGGAGAGGGTAATGAAAAACTGTTTTTT. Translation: CASSRGEGNEKLFF.

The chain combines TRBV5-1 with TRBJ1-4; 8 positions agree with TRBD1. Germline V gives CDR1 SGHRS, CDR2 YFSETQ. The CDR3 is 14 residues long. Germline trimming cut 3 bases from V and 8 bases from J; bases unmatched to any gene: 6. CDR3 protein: CASSSGQAKEKLFF. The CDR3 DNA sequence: TGCGCCAGCAGCTCGGGACAGGCGAAGGAAAAACTGTTTTTT.

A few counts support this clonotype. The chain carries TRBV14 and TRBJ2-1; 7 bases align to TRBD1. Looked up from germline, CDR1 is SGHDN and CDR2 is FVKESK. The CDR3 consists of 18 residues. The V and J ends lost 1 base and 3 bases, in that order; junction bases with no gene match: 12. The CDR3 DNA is TGTGCCAGCAGCCAAGGGGGCGAGAACAGGGGCATCTACAATGAGCAGTTCTTC. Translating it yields CASSQGGENRGIYNEQFF. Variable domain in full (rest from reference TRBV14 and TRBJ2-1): EAGVTQFPSHSVIEKGQTVTLRCDPISGHDNLYWYRRVMGKEIKFLLHFVKESKQDESGMPNNRFLAERTGGTYSTLKVQPAELEDSGVYFCASSQGGENRGIYNEQFFGPGTRLTVL.

The DNA for the CDR3 is TGTGCCAGCAGCCTTGGACAGGGGGCTTGGAATGAGCAGTTCTTC. Its translation is CASSLGQGAWNEQFF. V is TRBV14 and J is TRBJ2-1, with TRBD1 matching 11 bases. V dropped 4 bases and J dropped 7; count of bases not matched to a gene: 6. Germline-derived CDR1 and CDR2 are SGHDN and FVKESK. The CDR3 sequence is 15 residues long.

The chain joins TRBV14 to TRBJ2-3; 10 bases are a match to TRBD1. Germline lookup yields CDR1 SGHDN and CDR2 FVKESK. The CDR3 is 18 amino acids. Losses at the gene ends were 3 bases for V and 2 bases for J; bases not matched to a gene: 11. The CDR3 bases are TGTGCCAGCAGCCAGACTCCCGGGACAGGGGCGGTCACAGATACGCAGTATTTT. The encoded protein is CASSQTPGTGAVTDTQYF. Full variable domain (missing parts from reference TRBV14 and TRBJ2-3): EAGVTQFPSHSVIEKGQTVTLRCDPISGHDNLYWYRRVMGKEIKFLLHFVKESKQDESGMPNNRFLAERTGGTYSTLKVQPAELEDSGVYFCASSQTPGTGAVTDTQYFGPGTRLTVL.

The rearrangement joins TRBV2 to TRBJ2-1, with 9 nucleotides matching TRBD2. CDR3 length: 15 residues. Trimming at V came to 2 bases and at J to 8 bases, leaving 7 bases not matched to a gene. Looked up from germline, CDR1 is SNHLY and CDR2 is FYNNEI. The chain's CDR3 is CASSELRGGRHEQFF. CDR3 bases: TGTGCCAGCAGTGAACTGCGGGGGGGCCGTCATGAGCAGTTCTTC. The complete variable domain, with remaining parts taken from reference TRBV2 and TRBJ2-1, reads EPEVTQTPSHQVTQMGQEVILRCVPISNHLYFYWYRQILGQKVEFLVSFYNNEISEKSEIFDDQFSVERPDGSNFTLKIRSTKLEDSAMYFCASSELRGGRHEQFFGPGTRLTVL.

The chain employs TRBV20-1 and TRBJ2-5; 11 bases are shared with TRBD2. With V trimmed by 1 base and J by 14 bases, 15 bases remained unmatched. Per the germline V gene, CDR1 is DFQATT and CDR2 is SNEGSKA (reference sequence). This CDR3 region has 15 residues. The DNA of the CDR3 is TGCAGTGCTAGAGCACTAAGGCTAGCGGGGGGAGGGGAATACTTC. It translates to CSARALRLAGGGEYF.

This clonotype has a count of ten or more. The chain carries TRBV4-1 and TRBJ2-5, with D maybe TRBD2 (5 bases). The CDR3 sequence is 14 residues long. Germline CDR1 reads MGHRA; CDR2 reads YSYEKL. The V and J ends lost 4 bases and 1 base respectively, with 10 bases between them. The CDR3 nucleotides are TGCGCCAGCAGCCCGAGGGTCGTCCAAGAGACCCAGTACTTC. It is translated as CASSPRVVQETQYF.

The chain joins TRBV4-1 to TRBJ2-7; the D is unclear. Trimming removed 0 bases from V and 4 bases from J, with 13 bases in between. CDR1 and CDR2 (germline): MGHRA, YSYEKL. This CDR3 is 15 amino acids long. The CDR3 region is CASSQDRAGGYEQYF. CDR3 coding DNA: TGCGCCAGCAGCCAAGATAGGGCTGGCGGTTACGAGCAGTACTTC.

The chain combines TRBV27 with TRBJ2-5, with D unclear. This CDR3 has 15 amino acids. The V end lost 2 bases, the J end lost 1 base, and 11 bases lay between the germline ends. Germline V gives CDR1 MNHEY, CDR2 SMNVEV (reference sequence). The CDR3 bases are TGTGCCAGCAGTTTAAAGTATCGGCTCCAAGAGACCCAGTACTTC. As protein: CASSLKYRLQETQYF.

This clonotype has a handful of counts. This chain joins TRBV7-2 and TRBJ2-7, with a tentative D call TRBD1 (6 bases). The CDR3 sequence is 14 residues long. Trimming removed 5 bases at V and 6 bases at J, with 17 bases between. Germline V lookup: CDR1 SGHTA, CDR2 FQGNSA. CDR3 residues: CASSPTGFDSEQYF. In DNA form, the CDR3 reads TGTGCCAGCAGCCCTACAGGGTTCGACTCCGAGCAGTACTTC.